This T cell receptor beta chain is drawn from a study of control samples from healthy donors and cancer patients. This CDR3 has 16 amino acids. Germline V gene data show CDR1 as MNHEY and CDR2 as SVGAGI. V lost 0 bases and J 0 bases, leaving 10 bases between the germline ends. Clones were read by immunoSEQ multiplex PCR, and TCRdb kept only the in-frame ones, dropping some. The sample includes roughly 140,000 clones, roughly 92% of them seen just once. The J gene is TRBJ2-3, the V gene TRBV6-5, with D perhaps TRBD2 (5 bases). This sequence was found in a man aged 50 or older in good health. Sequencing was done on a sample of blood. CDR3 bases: TGTGCCAGCAGTTACTCGAGGGCCCAAAGCACAGATACGCAGTATTTT. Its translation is CASSYSRAQSTDTQYF.